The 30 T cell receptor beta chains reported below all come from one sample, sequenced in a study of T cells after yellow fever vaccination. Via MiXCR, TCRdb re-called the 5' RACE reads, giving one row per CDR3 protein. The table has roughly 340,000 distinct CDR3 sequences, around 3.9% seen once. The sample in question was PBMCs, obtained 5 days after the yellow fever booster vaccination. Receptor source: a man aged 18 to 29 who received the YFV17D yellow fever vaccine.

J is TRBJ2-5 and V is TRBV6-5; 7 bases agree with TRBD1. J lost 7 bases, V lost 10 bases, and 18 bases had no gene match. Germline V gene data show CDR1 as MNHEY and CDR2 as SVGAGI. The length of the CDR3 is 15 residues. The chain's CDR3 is CATRLTAEQGPTQYF. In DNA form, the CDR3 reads TGTGCCACCCGATTGACGGCCGAACAGGGGCCGACCCAGTACTTC.

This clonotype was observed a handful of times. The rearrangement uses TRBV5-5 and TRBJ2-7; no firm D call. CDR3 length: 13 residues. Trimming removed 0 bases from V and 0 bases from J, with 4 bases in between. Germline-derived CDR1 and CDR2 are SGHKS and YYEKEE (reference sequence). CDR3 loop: CASSLDVSYEQYF. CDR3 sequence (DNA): TGTGCCAGCAGCTTGGACGTCTCCTACGAGCAGTACTTC.

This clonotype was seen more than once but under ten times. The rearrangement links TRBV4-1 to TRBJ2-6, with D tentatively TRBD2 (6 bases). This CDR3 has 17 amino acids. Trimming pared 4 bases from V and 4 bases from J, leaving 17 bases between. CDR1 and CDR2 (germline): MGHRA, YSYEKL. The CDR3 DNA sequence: TGCGCCAGCAGCCGAGTCGGGGGACGGGCGGGGGCCAACGTCCTGACTTTC. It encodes CASSRVGGRAGANVLTF.

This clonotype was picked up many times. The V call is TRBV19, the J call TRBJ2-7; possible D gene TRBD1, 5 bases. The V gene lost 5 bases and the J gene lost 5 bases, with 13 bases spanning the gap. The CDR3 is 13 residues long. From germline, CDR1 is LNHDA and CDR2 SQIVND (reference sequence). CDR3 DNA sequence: TGTGCCAGTAGTCGCCGGACAAGGGACGAGCAGTACTTC. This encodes CASSRRTRDEQYF.

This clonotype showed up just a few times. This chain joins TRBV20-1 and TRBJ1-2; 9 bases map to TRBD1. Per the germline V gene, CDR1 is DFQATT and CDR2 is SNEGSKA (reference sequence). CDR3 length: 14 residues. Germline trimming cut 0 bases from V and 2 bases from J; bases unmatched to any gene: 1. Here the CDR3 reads CSAREGTGNYGYTF. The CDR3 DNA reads TGCAGTGCTAGAGAGGGGACAGGGAACTATGGCTACACCTTC.

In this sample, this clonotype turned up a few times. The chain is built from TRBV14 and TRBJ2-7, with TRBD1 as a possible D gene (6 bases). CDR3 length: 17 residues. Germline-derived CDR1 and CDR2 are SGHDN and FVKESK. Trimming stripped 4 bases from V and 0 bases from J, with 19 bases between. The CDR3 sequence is CASSPRADSLYSYEQYF. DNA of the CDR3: TGTGCCAGCAGCCCTAGGGCGGACAGTCTATACTCCTACGAGCAGTACTTC. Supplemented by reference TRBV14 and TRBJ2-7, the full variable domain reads EAGVTQFPSHSVIEKGQTVTLRCDPISGHDNLYWYRRVMGKEIKFLLHFVKESKQDESGMPNNRFLAERTGGTYSTLKVQPAELEDSGVYFCASSPRADSLYSYEQYFGPGTRLTVT.

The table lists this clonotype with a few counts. The CDR3 loop reads CASSVPGQNTQYF. The DNA for the CDR3 is TGTGCCAGCAGCGTGCCGGGACAGAATACGCAGTATTTT. The J gene is TRBJ2-3, the V gene TRBV7-3, with 7 bases that match TRBD1. The CDR3 is 13 amino acids. The V gene end was trimmed by 5 bases and the J gene end by 7 bases; junction bases not matched to a gene: 6. Germline V gene sequence: CDR1 SGHTA, CDR2 FQGTGA.

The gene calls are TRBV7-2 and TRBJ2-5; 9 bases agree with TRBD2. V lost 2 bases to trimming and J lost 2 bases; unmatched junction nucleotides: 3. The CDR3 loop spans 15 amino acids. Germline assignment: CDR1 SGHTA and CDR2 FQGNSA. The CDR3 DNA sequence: TGTGCCAGCAGCTTACAGCGGGGGGATCAAGAGACCCAGTACTTC. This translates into CASSLQRGDQETQYF.

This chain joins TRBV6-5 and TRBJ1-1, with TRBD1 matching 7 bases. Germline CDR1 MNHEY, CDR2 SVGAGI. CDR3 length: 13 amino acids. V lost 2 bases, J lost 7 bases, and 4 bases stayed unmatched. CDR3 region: CASSYGGQLEAFF. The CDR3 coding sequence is TGTGCCAGCAGTTACGGGGGACAGCTTGAAGCTTTCTTT.

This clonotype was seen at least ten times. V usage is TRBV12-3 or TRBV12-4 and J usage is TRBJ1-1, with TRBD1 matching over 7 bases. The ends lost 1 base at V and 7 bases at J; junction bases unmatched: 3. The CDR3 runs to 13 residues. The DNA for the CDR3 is TGTGCCAGCAGTTTAGACAGGGGAGATGAAGCTTTCTTT. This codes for CASSLDRGDEAFF.

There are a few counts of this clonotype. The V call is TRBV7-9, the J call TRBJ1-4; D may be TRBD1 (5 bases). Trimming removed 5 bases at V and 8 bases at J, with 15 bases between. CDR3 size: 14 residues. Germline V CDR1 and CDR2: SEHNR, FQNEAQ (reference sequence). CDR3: CASSQGASREKLFF. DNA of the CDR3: TGTGCCAGCAGCCAAGGGGCCAGTCGGGAAAAACTGTTTTTT.

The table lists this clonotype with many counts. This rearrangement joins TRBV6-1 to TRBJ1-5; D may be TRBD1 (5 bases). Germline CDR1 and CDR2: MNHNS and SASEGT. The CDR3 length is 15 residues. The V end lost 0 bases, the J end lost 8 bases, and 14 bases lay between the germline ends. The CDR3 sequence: CASSEAAGSGKPQHF. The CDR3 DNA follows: TGTGCCAGCAGTGAAGCAGCAGGGTCCGGCAAGCCCCAGCATTTT.

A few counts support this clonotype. The CDR3 loop is CSAPRDSHYEQYF. CDR3 in DNA: TGCAGTGCCCCCCGGGACTCTCACTACGAGCAGTACTTC. V and J are TRBV20-1 and TRBJ2-7, with D possibly TRBD2 on 6 matching bases. This CDR3 has 13 amino acids. Between the trimmed V and J ends, which lost 6 bases and 3 bases, there was a span of 15 bases. Germline loops: CDR1 DFQATT, CDR2 SNEGSKA (reference sequence).

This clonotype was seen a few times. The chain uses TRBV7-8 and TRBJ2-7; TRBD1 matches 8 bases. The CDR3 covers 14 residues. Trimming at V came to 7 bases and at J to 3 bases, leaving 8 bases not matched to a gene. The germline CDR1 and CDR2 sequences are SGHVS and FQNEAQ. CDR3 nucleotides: TGTGCCAGCACCAGACAGGGGATGCTCTACGAGCAGTACTTC. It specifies CASTRQGMLYEQYF. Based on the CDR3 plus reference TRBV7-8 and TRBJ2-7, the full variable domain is GAGVSQSPRYKVAKRGQDVALRCDPISGHVSLFWYQQALGQGPEFLTYFQNEAQLDKSGLPSDRFFAERPEGSVSTLKIQRTQQEDSAVYLCASTRQGMLYEQYFGPGTRLTVT.

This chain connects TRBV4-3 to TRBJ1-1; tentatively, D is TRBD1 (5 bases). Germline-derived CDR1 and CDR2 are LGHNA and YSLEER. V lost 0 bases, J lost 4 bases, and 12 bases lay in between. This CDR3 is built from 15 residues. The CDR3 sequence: CASSQDAQRGTEAFF. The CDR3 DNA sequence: TGCGCCAGCAGCCAAGATGCACAAAGGGGCACTGAAGCTTTCTTT.

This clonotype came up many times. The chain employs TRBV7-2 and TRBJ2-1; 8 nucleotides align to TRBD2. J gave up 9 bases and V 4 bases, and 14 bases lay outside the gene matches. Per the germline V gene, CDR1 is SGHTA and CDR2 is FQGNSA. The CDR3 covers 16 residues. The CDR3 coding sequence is TGTGCCAGCAGCTCCCCCGGGGGGGCCCCATGGGGTGAGCAGTTCTTC. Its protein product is CASSSPGGAPWGEQFF.

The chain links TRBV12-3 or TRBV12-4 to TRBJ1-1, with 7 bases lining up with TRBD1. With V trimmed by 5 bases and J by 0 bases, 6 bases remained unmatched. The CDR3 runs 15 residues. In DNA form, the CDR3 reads TGTGCCAGCAGTGGGGACAGATCAATGAACACTGAAGCTTTCTTT. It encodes CASSGDRSMNTEAFF.

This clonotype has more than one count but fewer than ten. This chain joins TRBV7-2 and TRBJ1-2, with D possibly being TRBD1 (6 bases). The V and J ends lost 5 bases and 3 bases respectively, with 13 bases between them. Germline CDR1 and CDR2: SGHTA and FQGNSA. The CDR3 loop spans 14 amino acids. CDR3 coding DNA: TGTGCCAGCAGCCCAACAGGGAGAGACTATGGCTACACCTTC. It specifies CASSPTGRDYGYTF.

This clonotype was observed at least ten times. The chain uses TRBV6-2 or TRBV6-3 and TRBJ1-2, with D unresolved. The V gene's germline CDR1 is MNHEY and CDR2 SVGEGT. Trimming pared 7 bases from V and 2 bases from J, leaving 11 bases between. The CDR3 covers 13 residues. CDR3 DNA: TGTGCCAGCATCGGGGTTTTCAACTATGGCTACACCTTC. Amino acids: CASIGVFNYGYTF.

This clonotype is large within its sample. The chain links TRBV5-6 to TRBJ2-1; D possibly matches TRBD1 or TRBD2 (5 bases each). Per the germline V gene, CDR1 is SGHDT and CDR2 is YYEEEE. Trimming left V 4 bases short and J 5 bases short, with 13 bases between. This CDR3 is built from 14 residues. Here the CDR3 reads CASSPEGRHNEQFF. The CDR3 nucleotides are TGTGCCAGCAGCCCCGAGGGACGGCACAATGAGCAGTTCTTC.

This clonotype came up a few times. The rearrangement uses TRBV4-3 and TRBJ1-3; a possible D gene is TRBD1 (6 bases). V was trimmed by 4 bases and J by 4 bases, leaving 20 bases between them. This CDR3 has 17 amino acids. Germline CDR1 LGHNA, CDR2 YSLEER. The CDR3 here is CASSPDGGQGSGNTIYF. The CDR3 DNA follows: TGCGCCAGCAGCCCAGACGGTGGGCAGGGGTCAGGAAACACCATATATTTT.

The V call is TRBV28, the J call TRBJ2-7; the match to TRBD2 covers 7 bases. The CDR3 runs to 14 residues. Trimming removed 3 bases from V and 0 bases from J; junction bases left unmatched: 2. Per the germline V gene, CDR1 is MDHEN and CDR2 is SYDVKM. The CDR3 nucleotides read TGTGCCAGCAGTTTGGGGGGGGTCTCCTACGAGCAGTACGTC. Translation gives CASSLGGVSYEQYV.

CDR3 amino acids: CAASGQGEGYTF. The CDR3 DNA sequence: TGTGCCGCCTCTGGACAGGGGGAAGGCTACACCTTC. The chain recombines TRBV30 with TRBJ1-2; 10 nucleotides line up with TRBD1. Trimming took 8 bases from V and 8 from J; bases not matched to a gene: 8. From germline, CDR1 is GTSNPN and CDR2 SVGIG (reference sequence). The length of the CDR3 is 12 residues.

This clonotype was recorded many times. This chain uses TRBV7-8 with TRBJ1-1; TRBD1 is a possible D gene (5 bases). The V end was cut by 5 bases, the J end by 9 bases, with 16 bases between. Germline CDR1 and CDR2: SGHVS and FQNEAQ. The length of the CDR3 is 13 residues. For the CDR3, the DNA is TGTGCCAGCAGCCAGGGAACGAGGGTTCAAGCTTTCTTT. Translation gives CASSQGTRVQAFF.

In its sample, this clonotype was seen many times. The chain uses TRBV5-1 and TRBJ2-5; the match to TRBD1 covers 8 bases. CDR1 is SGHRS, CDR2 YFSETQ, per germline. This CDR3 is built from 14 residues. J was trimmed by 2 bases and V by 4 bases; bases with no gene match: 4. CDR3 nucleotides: TGCGCCAGCAGCGGGTGGACAGGGCAAGAGACCCAGTACTTC. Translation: CASSGWTGQETQYF.

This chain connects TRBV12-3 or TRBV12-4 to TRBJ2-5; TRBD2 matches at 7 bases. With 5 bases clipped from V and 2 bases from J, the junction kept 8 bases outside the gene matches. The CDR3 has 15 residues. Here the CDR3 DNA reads TGTGCCAGCAGTCCCTCGAGGGAGGGGCAAGAGACCCAGTACTTC. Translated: CASSPSREGQETQYF.

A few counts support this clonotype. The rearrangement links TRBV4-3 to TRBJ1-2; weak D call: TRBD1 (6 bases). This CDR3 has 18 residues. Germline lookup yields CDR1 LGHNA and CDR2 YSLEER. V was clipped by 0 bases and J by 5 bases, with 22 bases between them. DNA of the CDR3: TGCGCCAGCAGCCAAGATTGGTCTCGGGGGGCGACAAGGTATGGCTACACCTTC. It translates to CASSQDWSRGATRYGYTF.

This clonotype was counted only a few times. The CDR3 DNA reads as TGCGCCAGCAGTCAAGATTGTAGCGGGGGGGCCACAGATACGCAGTATTTT. As protein: CASSQDCSGGATDTQYF. The chain links TRBV23-1 to TRBJ2-3; TRBD2 aligns across 11 bases. TRBV23-1 is classed as an ORF, of uncertain function. Trimming removed 2 bases from V and 2 bases from J; junction bases left unmatched: 6. This CDR3 is built from 17 residues.

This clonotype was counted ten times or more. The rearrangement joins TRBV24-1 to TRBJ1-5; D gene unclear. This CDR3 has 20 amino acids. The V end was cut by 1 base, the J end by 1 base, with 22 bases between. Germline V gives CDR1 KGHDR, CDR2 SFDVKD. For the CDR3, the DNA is TGTGCCACCAGTGATTTACGAAGCACCACCACATTACGGAGCAATCAGCCCCAGCATTTT. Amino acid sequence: CATSDLRSTTTLRSNQPQHF.

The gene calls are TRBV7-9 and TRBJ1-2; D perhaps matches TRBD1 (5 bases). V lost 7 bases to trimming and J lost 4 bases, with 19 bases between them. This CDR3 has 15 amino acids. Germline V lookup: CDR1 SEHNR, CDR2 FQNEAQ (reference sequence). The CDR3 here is CASIREQGWTYGYTF. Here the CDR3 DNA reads TGTGCCAGCATCCGGGAGCAGGGTTGGACCTATGGCTACACCTTC.